What follows are 32 T cell receptor beta chains derived from one specimen sequenced in a study of T cell changes during pregnancy in multiple sclerosis. Using immunoSEQ multiplex PCR, the repertoire was profiled, and TCRdb retains in-frame clones only, with some absent. The sample holds some 53,000 clones, 85% to 95% seen once. This specimen was CD4+ T cells from peripheral blood mononuclear cells, taken in the third trimester of pregnancy. All receptors derive from a female donor with multiple sclerosis, enrolled in a pregnancy study.

The V call is TRBV27, the J call TRBJ2-7; weak D call: TRBD2 (5 bases). The CDR3 runs 14 residues. The V end was cut by 5 bases, the J end by 3 bases, with 14 bases between. Germline loops: CDR1 MNHEY, CDR2 SMNVEV (reference sequence). DNA of the CDR3: TGTGCCAGCAGTCGATCTAGCCAAAACTACGAGCAGTACTTC. Protein product: CASSRSSQNYEQYF.

This clone was recorded only once. The chain employs TRBV2 and TRBJ1-3, with TRBD1 as a possible D gene (6 bases). Germline-derived CDR1 and CDR2 are SNHLY and FYNNEI. V lost 2 bases and J lost 2, with 10 bases in between. CDR3 length: 15 amino acids. The DNA for the CDR3 is TGTGCCAGCAGTGAAAGCAGGGGAGCTGGAAACACCATATATTTT. Protein: CASSESRGAGNTIYF.

This clone came up once. The chain carries TRBV27 and TRBJ1-2, with TRBD1 matching over 10 bases. From germline, CDR1 is MNHEY and CDR2 SMNVEV (reference sequence). This CDR3 is built from 15 residues. V lost 5 bases to trimming and J lost 5 bases; unmatched junction nucleotides: 8. CDR3 in DNA: TGTGCCAGCAGTGTACAGACAGGGGGCGAGTATGGCTACACCTTC. The encoded protein is CASSVQTGGEYGYTF.

The chain links TRBV19 to TRBJ1-1; D is uncertain. The length of the CDR3 is 15 residues. Germline CDR1 LNHDA, CDR2 SQIVND (reference sequence). V shed 1 base and J shed 0 bases, with 9 bases lying between them. The CDR3 DNA follows: TGTGCCAGTAGTATAGGAGGACTGGTGAACACTGAAGCTTTCTTT. Translating gives CASSIGGLVNTEAFF.

The chain uses TRBV6-5 and TRBJ2-7; D is perhaps TRBD2 (5 bases). V was trimmed by 8 bases and J by 1 base, leaving 18 bases between them. CDR1 and CDR2 (germline): MNHEY, SVGAGI. The CDR3 has 15 residues. CDR3 nucleotide sequence: TGTGCCAGCGGACTCGGGCCTCCGGAGTCCTACGAGCAGTACTTC. Translating gives CASGLGPPESYEQYF.

The V and J genes are TRBV7-2 and TRBJ1-3; D is unresolved. The CDR3 loop spans 13 amino acids. V dropped 6 bases and J dropped 3 bases, with 9 bases sitting between them. CDR1 and CDR2 from the germline V gene are SGHTA and FQGNSA. The CDR3 is CASRWAGGNTIYF. The CDR3, as DNA: TGTGCCAGCAGGTGGGCGGGTGGAAACACCATATATTTT.

This clone was detected once. The rearrangement uses TRBV5-1 and TRBJ1-3; no clear D. CDR1 is SGHRS and CDR2 is YFSETQ in the germline V gene. With 1 base removed from V and 2 bases from J, the gap between germline ends came to 10 bases. CDR3 length: 15 residues. The CDR3 sequence: CASSLSGVTGNTIYF. Here the CDR3 DNA reads TGCGCCAGCAGCTTGTCCGGGGTCACTGGAAACACCATATATTTT.

This rearrangement joins TRBV2 to TRBJ2-1; 8 bases align to TRBD2. V dropped 3 bases and J dropped 7; count of bases not matched to a gene: 14. CDR3 length: 17 amino acids. Germline CDR1 SNHLY, CDR2 FYNNEI. The CDR3 DNA follows: TGTGCCAGCAGTGATACCCTAACGGGGGGGGGTTGGAATGAGCAGTTCTTC. Protein product: CASSDTLTGGGWNEQFF.

V gene TRBV18 combines with J gene TRBJ2-7; tentatively, D is TRBD2 (5 bases). Trimming took off 0 bases at V and 4 bases at J, with 7 bases between the two ends. Germline CDR1 is KGHSH and CDR2 is LQKENI. The CDR3 length is 13 residues. The CDR3 here is CASSPPSVYEQYF. CDR3 sequence (DNA): TGTGCCAGCTCACCACCTAGCGTATACGAGCAGTACTTC.

CDR3 amino acids: CASGLQGTLYEQYF. CDR3 coding DNA: TGTGCTAGTGGTTTACAGGGGACCCTCTACGAGCAGTACTTC. V is TRBV12-5 and J is TRBJ2-7; 7 bases map to TRBD1. Trimming removed 3 bases from V and 3 bases from J; junction bases left unmatched: 5. Germline loops: CDR1 LGHNT, CDR2 FRNRAP. This CDR3 spans 14 amino acids. The whole variable domain, remainder taken from reference TRBV12-5 and TRBJ2-7, is DARVTQTPRHKVTEMGQEVTMRCQPILGHNTVFWYRQTMMQGLELLAYFRNRAPLDDSGMPKDRFSAEMPDATLATLKIQPSEPRDSAVYFCASGLQGTLYEQYFGPGTRLTVT.

This chain uses TRBV7-5 with TRBJ2-7; TRBD1, as called in the table, went unchecked against the DNA. TRBV7-5 is marked as a pseudogene. The CDR3 sequence is 14 residues long. The CDR3 region is CVRKPRDRVYEQYF. The CDR3, as DNA: TGTGTCAGAAAACCAAGGGACAGGGTCTACGAGCAGTACTTC.

This clone was seen just once. This chain uses TRBV19 with TRBJ2-1; 10 nucleotides agree with TRBD1. J was trimmed by 12 bases and V by 3 bases; bases with no gene match: 5. Germline V gene data show CDR1 as LNHDA and CDR2 as SQIVND (reference sequence). The CDR3 has 13 residues. The CDR3 sequence: CASSMDRGRGQFF. The CDR3 DNA reads as TGTGCCAGTAGTATGGACAGGGGGAGGGGGCAGTTCTTC.

This chain joins TRBV5-1 and TRBJ2-5; 9 bases match TRBD1. The CDR3 spans 15 residues. J lost 5 bases, V lost 4 bases, and 9 bases had no gene match. CDR1 and CDR2 (germline): SGHRS, YFSETQ. CDR3 coding DNA: TGCGCCAGCAGCCCAGACGGGACAGGGAGGGAGACCCAGTACTTC. This sequence encodes CASSPDGTGRETQYF.

This rearrangement joins TRBV4-2 to TRBJ2-2, with D tentatively TRBD1 (5 bases). The V and J ends lost 2 bases and 2 bases respectively, with 9 bases between them. Germline values: CDR1 LGHNA, CDR2 YNFKEQ. The CDR3 covers 15 residues. In DNA form, the CDR3 reads TGTGCCAGCAGCCAAAGGGGCTTCAACACCGGGGAGCTGTTTTTT. This codes for CASSQRGFNTGELFF.

This clone was seen only once. CDR3 protein: CASSLEARTDTQYF. The CDR3 nucleotides are TGCGCCAGCAGTTTAGAAGCACGTACAGATACGCAGTATTTT. The chain carries TRBV5-1 and TRBJ2-3; D is unclear. Germline assignment: CDR1 SGHRS and CDR2 YFSETQ. Trimming stripped 5 bases from V and 3 bases from J, with 13 bases between. This CDR3 spans 14 amino acids.

In its sample, this clone was seen once. This chain links TRBV5-1 with TRBJ2-2; D gene unclear. The CDR3 is made up of 15 amino acids. Germline loops: CDR1 SGHRS, CDR2 YFSETQ. Trimming pared 0 bases from V and 1 base from J, leaving 7 bases between. The CDR3 protein is CASSLASGNTGELFF. CDR3 bases: TGCGCCAGCAGCTTGGCCTCAGGGAACACCGGGGAGCTGTTTTTT.

The V gene is TRBV29-1, the J gene TRBJ2-3, with 16 bases that match TRBD2. Germline loops: CDR1 SQVTM, CDR2 ANQGSEA. V shed 8 bases, J shed 6 bases, and the junction held 11 bases outside the gene matches. The length of the CDR3 is 16 residues. Written as DNA, the CDR3 is TGCAGCTCTGGGGGAGGGACTAGCGGGGGGGAGGATACGCAGTATTTT. Protein: CSSGGGTSGGEDTQYF.

The J gene is TRBJ2-3, the V gene TRBV7-9, with 14 bases fitting TRBD2. V lost 4 bases, J lost 1 base, and 1 base stayed unmatched. The CDR3 runs to 16 residues. Germline values: CDR1 SEHNR, CDR2 FQNEAQ (reference sequence). This chain's CDR3 is CASSSGLAGGTDTQYF. CDR3 nucleotide sequence: TGTGCCAGCAGCTCGGGACTAGCGGGGGGCACAGATACGCAGTATTTT.

V gene TRBV6-5 combines with J gene TRBJ2-7, with D perhaps matching TRBD2 (5 bases). The CDR3 has 12 residues. With 8 bases removed from V and 2 bases from J, the gap between germline ends came to 10 bases. Per the germline V gene, CDR1 is MNHEY and CDR2 is SVGAGI. The CDR3 DNA follows: TGTGCCAGCGGGAGACGGACCTACGAGCAGTACTTC. As protein: CASGRRTYEQYF.

This clone was counted only a few times. The chain is built from TRBV5-5 and TRBJ1-2, with 7 bases lining up with TRBD1. V lost 0 bases, J lost 9 bases, and 8 bases stayed unmatched. The length of the CDR3 is 14 residues. The V gene's germline CDR1 is SGHKS and CDR2 YYEKEE (reference sequence). CDR3 DNA sequence: TGTGCCAGCAGCTTGGACGACAGGGCGAGTCGCTACACCTTC. It encodes CASSLDDRASRYTF.

V is TRBV28 and J is TRBJ2-7; 8 bases align to TRBD1. The CDR3 consists of 14 residues. Germline values: CDR1 MDHEN, CDR2 SYDVKM. Trimming cost V 6 bases and J 3 bases; bases outside gene matches: 7. CDR3 amino acids: CASRTGQVIYEQYF. The CDR3 DNA reads TGTGCCAGCAGAACGGGACAGGTCATCTACGAGCAGTACTTC.

This clone was observed once. V and J are TRBV27 and TRBJ2-5, with TRBD2 as a possible D gene (5 bases). Germline CDR1 reads MNHEY; CDR2 reads SMNVEV (reference sequence). The V end was cut by 5 bases, the J end by 0 bases, with 7 bases between. This CDR3 has 13 residues. The CDR3 here is CASSGLNQETQYF. CDR3 sequence (DNA): TGTGCCAGCAGTGGACTGAACCAAGAGACCCAGTACTTC.

The rearrangement links TRBV5-1 to TRBJ1-1; TRBD1 matches 7 bases. There are 15 residues in the CDR3. Losses at the gene ends were 0 bases for V and 1 base for J; bases not matched to a gene: 3. Germline CDR1 reads SGHRS; CDR2 reads YFSETQ. In nucleotides, the CDR3 is TGCGCCAGCAGCTTGGGACAGGGCGGGAACACTGAAGCTTTCTTT. This sequence encodes CASSLGQGGNTEAFF. Drawing the rest from reference TRBV5-1 and TRBJ1-1, the complete variable domain is KAGVTQTPRYLIKTRGQQVTLSCSPISGHRSVSWYQQTPGQGLQFLFEYFSETQRNKGNFPGRFSGRQFSNSRSEMNVSTLELGDSALYLCASSLGQGGNTEAFFGQGTRLTVV.

The V gene is TRBV7-8, the J gene TRBJ2-2; 8 bases align to TRBD2. V dropped 2 bases and J dropped 1; count of bases not matched to a gene: 3. The length of the CDR3 is 16 residues. Germline V CDR1 and CDR2: SGHVS, FQNEAQ. This CDR3 is CASSLRAGGNTGELFF. CDR3 nucleotide sequence: TGTGCCAGCAGCTTAAGGGCGGGGGGGAACACCGGGGAGCTGTTTTTT.

This rearrangement joins TRBV5-1 to TRBJ2-1; TRBD2 agrees at 12 bases. Unmatched junction bases numbered 2, after V lost 1 base and J lost 0 bases. Germline-derived CDR1 and CDR2 are SGHRS and YFSETQ. There are 17 residues in the CDR3. The CDR3 region is CASSLMTSGSSYNEQFF. Here the CDR3 DNA reads TGCGCCAGCAGCTTGATGACTAGCGGGAGCTCCTACAATGAGCAGTTCTTC.

The chain employs TRBV10-2 and TRBJ1-6; tentatively, D is TRBD1 (6 bases). Trimming took 0 bases from V and 0 from J, leaving 15 bases between them. The germline V gene has CDR1 WSHSY and CDR2 SAAADI. This CDR3 contains 19 residues. CDR3 sequence reads: CASSESGGAGSSYNSPLHF. The CDR3 DNA sequence: TGCGCCAGCAGTGAGTCGGGGGGGGCAGGGAGCTCCTATAATTCACCCCTCCACTTT.

This chain connects TRBV6-5 to TRBJ1-2, with 8 positions matching TRBD1. Germline loops: CDR1 MNHEY, CDR2 SVGAGI. The CDR3 consists of 14 residues. V dropped 5 bases and J dropped 3; count of bases not matched to a gene: 5. CDR3 bases: TGTGCCAGCAGTCTAGACAGGGGAGACTATGGCTACACCTTC. Its translation is CASSLDRGDYGYTF.

This clone is a singleton in its sample. The chain joins TRBV27 to TRBJ1-2, with TRBD1 matching 10 bases. The germline V gene has CDR1 MNHEY and CDR2 SMNVEV (reference sequence). J gave up 8 bases and V 5 bases, and 11 bases lay outside the gene matches. The CDR3 extends over 15 amino acids. Here the CDR3 reads CASSPARQGAKGYTF. CDR3 nucleotide sequence: TGTGCCAGCAGTCCAGCAAGACAGGGGGCGAAAGGCTACACCTTC.

This chain connects TRBV11-2 to TRBJ2-7; 8 bases map to TRBD2. J was trimmed by 2 bases and V by 5 bases; bases with no gene match: 8. CDR3 length: 15 amino acids. Looked up from germline, CDR1 is SGHAT and CDR2 is FQNNGV. The CDR3: CASSTRTSIPYEQYF. For the CDR3, the DNA is TGTGCCAGCAGCACACGGACTAGCATCCCCTACGAGCAGTACTTC.

The J gene is TRBJ2-1, the V gene TRBV29-1; 8 bases agree with TRBD2. CDR1 and CDR2 (germline): SQVTM, ANQGSEA. CDR3 length equals 18 residues. V lost 6 bases to trimming and J lost 0 bases; unmatched junction nucleotides: 16. The chain's CDR3 is CSVIAGTSKLSSYNEQFF. CDR3 in DNA: TGCAGCGTAATCGCCGGGACTAGTAAGCTCAGCTCCTACAATGAGCAGTTCTTC.

The chain employs TRBV6-1 and TRBJ2-2; weak D call: TRBD1 (6 bases). V was cut by 6 bases and J by 4 bases, with 15 bases left in between. The CDR3 length is 15 residues. The germline V gene has CDR1 MNHNS and CDR2 SASEGT. CDR3 DNA sequence: TGTGCCAGCAGCGCCACAGGGTCGGGCACCGGGGAGCTGTTTTTT. Amino acid sequence: CASSATGSGTGELFF.

The chain employs TRBV2 and TRBJ2-3; 9 bases line up with TRBD1. CDR1 and CDR2 from the germline V gene are SNHLY and FYNNEI. With 1 base clipped from V and 3 bases from J, the junction kept 2 bases outside the gene matches. This CDR3 comprises 15 residues. The DNA for the CDR3 is TGTGCCAGCAGTGAAGGGACAGGGGATACAGATACGCAGTATTTT. Translation gives CASSEGTGDTDTQYF.